The clone carrying this T cell receptor (beta chain) was found once. What it binds is not known. This entry is derived from a study of T cell responses to AZD1222 COVID-19 vaccine. The assay was immunoSEQ multiplex PCR, and TCRdb's table has in-frame clones only and misses some. Seen here are approximately 180,000 clones, more than 80% observed once, and the top ten hold roughly 6.5%. Study-wide results and limits: Donors were largely white British and mainly female; clonal diversity was possibly underestimated.

The germline V and J ends were trimmed by 4 bases and 2 bases, with 9 bases remaining between them. The CDR3 is 15 amino acids. The germline V gene has CDR1 LNHDA and CDR2 SQIVND (reference sequence). The sequence derives from an adult in good health. The sequencing here drew on peripheral blood, taken on day 0 of AZD1222 vaccination. This rearrangement joins TRBV19 to TRBJ2-6; D remains unclear. The chain's CDR3 is CASSKLLTGANVLTF. Here the CDR3 DNA reads TGTGCCAGTAGTAAGCTCTTGACTGGGGCCAACGTCCTGACTTTC.